This T cell receptor (beta chain) originates from a study of early T cells in non-severe SARS-CoV-2 infection. The study's findings and limits: The matching step, a VDJdb search, favored anti-spike CD8 responses and missed private and CD4 specificities.

Each cDNA molecule carried a unique molecular identifier. TCRdb independently ran MiXCR on the 5' RACE reads; one entry per CDR3 protein. Of around 57,000 distinct CDR3 sequences listed, roughly a tenth are singletons. This clonotype was seen many times. The antigen is unknown. This CDR3 spans 13 amino acids. With 2 bases removed from V and 7 bases from J, the gap between germline ends came to 9 bases. Germline V CDR1 and CDR2: DFQATT, SNEGSKA (reference sequence). Sequenced: whole blood. The rearrangement uses TRBV20-1 and TRBJ1-6; D gene uncertain. The TCR originated in an adult who was a healthcare worker with PCR-confirmed SARS-CoV-2 infection or an uninfected control (not recorded which). In nucleotides, the CDR3 is TGCAGTGCTAGAAGGTCGGAGAATTCACCCCTCCACTTT. This translates into CSARRSENSPLHF.